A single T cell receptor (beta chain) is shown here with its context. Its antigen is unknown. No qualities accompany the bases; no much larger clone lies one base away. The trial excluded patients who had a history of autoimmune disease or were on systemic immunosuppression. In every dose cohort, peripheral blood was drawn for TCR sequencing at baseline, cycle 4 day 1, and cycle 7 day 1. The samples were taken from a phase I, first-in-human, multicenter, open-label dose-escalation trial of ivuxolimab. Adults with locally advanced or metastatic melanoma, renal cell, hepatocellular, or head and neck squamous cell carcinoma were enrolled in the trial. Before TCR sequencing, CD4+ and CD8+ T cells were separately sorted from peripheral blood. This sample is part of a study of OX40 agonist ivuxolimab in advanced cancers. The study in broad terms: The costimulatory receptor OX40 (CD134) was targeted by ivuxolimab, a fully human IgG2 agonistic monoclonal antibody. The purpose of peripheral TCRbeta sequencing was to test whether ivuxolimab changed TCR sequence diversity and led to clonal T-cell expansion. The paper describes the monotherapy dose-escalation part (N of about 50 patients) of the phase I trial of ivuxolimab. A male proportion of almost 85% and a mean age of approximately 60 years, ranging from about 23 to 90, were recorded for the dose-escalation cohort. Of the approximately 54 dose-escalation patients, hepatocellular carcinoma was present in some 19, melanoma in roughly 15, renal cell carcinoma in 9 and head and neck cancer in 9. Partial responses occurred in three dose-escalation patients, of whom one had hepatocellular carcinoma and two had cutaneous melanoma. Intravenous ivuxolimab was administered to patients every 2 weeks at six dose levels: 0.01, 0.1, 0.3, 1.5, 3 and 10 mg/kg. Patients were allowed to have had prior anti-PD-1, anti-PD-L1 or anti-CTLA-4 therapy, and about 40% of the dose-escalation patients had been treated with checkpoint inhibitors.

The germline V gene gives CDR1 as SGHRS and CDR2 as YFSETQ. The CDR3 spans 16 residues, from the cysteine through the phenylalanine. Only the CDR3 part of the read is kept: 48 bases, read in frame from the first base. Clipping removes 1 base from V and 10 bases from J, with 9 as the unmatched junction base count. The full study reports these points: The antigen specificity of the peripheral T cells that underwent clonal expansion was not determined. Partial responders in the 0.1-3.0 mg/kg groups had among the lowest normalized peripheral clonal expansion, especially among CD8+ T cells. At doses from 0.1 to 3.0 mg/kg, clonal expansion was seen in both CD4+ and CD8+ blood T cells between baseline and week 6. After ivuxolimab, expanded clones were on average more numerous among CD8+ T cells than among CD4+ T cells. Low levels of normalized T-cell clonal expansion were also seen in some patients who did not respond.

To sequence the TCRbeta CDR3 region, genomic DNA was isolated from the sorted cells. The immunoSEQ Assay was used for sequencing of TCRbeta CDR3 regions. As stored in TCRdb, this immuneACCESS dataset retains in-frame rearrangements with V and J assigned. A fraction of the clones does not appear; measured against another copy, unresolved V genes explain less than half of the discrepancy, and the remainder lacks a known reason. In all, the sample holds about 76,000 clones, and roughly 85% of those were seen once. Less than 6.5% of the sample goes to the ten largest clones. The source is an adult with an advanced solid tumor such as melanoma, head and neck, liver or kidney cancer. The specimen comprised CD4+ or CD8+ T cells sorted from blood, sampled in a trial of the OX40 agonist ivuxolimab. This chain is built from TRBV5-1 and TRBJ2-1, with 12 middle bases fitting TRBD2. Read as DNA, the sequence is TGCGCCAGCAGCTTGCCCGAACTAGCGGGGGGAAGGGAGCAGTTCTTC. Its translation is CASSLPELAGGREQFF.